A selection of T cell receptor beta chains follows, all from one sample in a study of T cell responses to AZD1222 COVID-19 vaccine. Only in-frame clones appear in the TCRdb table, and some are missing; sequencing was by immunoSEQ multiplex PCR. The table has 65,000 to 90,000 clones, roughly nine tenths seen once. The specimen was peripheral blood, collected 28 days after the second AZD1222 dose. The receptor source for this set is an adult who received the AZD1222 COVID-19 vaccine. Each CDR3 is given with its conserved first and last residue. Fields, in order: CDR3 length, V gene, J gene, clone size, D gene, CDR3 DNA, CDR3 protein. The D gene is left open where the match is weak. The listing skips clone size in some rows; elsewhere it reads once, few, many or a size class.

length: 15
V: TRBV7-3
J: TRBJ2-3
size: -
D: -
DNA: TGTGCCAGCAGCTTAGCTAGCCTTAGCACAGATACGCAGTATTTT
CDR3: CASSLASLSTDTQYF

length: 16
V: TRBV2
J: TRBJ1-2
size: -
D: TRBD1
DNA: TGTGCCAGCAGTTCTTACTCCGGGACAGGGGGCGATGGCTACACCTTC
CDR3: CASSSYSGTGGDGYTF

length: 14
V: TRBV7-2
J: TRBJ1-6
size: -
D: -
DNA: TGTGCCAGCAGCTTAATCAGGGGAGAGTCACCCCTCCACTTT
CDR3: CASSLIRGESPLHF

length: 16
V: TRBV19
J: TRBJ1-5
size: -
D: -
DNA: TGTGCCAGTAGGATTTTTGTGGGGGTAGGGGCTCAGCCCCAGCATTTT
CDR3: CASRIFVGVGAQPQHF

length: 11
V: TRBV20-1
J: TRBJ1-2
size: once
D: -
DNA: TGCAGTGCTAGAGTAGGGGGTGGCTACACCTTC
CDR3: CSARVGGGYTF

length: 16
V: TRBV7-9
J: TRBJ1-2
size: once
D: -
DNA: TGTGCCAGCAGCGCCCTGGGCAGGGTGTTGGGCTATGGCTACACCTTC
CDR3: CASSALGRVLGYGYTF

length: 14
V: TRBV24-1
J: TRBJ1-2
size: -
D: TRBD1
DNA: TGTGCCACCAGTGATCCCTGGACAGGGAAAGGCTACACCTTC
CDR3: CATSDPWTGKGYTF

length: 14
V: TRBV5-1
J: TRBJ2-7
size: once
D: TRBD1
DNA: TGCGCCAGCAGCTTGCTCGGACAGGGCGACGAGCAGTACTTC
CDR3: CASSLLGQGDEQYF

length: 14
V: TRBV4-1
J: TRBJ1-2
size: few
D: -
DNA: TGCGCCAGCAGCCAAGATTATGGGGACTATGGCTACACCTTC
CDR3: CASSQDYGDYGYTF

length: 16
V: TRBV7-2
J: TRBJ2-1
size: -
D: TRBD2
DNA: TGTGCCAGCAGCTTAGGGTTTAGCGGGGGATATAATGAGCAGTTCTTC
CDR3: CASSLGFSGGYNEQFF

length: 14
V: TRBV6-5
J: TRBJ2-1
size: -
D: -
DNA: TGTGCCAGCAGTTACTTGGGCAGAGCCAATGAGCAGTTCTTC
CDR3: CASSYLGRANEQFF

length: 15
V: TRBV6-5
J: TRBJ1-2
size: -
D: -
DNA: TGTGCCAGCAGTTACTCGCCAGGGCCGGGGGGCGGCTACACCTTC
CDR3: CASSYSPGPGGGYTF

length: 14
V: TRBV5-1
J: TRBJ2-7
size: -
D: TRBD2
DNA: TGCGCCAGCAGCGAACTAGCGACCTCCTACGAGCAGTACTTC
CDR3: CASSELATSYEQYF

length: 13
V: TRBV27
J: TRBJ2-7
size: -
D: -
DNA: TGTGCCAGCTCCCCCTGGGCGCCCGGGGAGCAGTACTTC
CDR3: CASSPWAPGEQYF

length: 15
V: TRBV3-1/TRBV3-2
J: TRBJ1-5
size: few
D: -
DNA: TGTGCCAGCAGCCAAGGCCCCTGGGGCACTCAGCCCCAGCATTTT
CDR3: CASSQGPWGTQPQHF

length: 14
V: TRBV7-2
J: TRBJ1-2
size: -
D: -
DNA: TGTGCCAGCAGCTTTTTAGACGGGACATTCGGCTACACCTTC
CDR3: CASSFLDGTFGYTF

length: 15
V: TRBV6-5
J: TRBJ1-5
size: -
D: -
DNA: TGTGCCAGCTGGTCTGGAGCTTATAGCAATCAGCCCCAGCATTTT
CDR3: CASWSGAYSNQPQHF

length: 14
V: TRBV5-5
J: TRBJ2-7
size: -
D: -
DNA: TGTGCCAGCAGCTGGGGCGCTGCCCTTTACGAGCAGTACTTC
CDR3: CASSWGAALYEQYF

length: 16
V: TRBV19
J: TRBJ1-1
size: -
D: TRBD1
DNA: TGTGCCAGTAATGTCCCCGGACAGGGGGCGAACACTGAAGCTTTCTTT
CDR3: CASNVPGQGANTEAFF

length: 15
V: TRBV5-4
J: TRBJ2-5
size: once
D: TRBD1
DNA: TGTGCCAGCAGCTCCGGACAGGGGGCGCGGGAGACCCAGTACTTC
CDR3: CASSSGQGARETQYF

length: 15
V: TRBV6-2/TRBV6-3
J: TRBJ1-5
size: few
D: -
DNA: TGTGCCAGCAGTTACGGGGGCTCGGGCAATCAGCCCCAGCATTTT
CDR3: CASSYGGSGNQPQHF

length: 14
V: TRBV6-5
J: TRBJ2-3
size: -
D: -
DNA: TGTGCCAGCAGTTACGCTAGCGTAACAGATACGCAGTATTTT
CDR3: CASSYASVTDTQYF

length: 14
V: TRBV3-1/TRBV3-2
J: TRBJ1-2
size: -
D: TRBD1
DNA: TGTGCCAGCAGCCAAATCCGACAGGGTGATGGCTACACCTTC
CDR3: CASSQIRQGDGYTF

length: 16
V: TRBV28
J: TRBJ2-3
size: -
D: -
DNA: TGTGCCAGCAATCCCTCCGGGGCAAACTTCGGGGATACGCAGTATTTT
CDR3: CASNPSGANFGDTQYF

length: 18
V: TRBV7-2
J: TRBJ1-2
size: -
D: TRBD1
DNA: TGTGCCAGCAGCTTAAGTGCAGGGGGAGGGGTTAATGCTCGTGGCTACACCTTC
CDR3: CASSLSAGGGVNARGYTF

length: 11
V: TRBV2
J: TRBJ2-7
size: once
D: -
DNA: TGTGCCACCGGGGCCACCTACGAGCAGTACTTC
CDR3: CATGATYEQYF

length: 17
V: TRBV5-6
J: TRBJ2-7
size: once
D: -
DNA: TGTGCCAGCAGCTTGCCTACAGGGTACCAGAGCTCCTACGAGCAGTACTTC
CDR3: CASSLPTGYQSSYEQYF

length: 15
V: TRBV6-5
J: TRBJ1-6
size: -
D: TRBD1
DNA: TGTGCCAGCAGTTTGGGACAGGGCCGAAATTCACCCCTCCACTTT
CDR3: CASSLGQGRNSPLHF

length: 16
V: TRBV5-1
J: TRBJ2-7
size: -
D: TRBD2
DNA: TGCGCCAGCAGCTTGCGAGGGACTAGCTGGTCTTACGAGCAGTACTTC
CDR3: CASSLRGTSWSYEQYF

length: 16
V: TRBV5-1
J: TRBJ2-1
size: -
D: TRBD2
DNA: TGCGCCAGCAGCCGCGGGACTAGCGGGGGGTACAATGAGCAGTTCTTC
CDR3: CASSRGTSGGYNEQFF

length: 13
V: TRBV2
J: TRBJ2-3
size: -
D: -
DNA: TGTGCCAGCAGTCCACCTTTCACAGATACGCAGTATTTT
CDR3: CASSPPFTDTQYF

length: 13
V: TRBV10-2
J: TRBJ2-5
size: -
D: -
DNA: TGCGCCAGCAGTGACATAAGGGTAGAGACCCAGTACTTC
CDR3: CASSDIRVETQYF

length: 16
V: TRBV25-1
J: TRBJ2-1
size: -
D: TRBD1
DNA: TGTGCCAGCAGTCCCGCGACAGGGTCGGACTACAATGAGCAGTTCTTC
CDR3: CASSPATGSDYNEQFF

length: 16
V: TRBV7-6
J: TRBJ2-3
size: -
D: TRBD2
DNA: TGTGCCAGCAGCCCCCGGGACTACCGTAGCACAGATACGCAGTATTTT
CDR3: CASSPRDYRSTDTQYF

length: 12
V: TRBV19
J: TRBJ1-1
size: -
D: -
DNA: TGTGCCAGTGCCGGCCCGAACACTGAAGCTTTCTTT
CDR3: CASAGPNTEAFF

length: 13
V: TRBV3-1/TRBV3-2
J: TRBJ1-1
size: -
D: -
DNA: TGTGCCAGCAGCCAGGGGGGTGTCACTGAAGCTTTCTTT
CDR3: CASSQGGVTEAFF